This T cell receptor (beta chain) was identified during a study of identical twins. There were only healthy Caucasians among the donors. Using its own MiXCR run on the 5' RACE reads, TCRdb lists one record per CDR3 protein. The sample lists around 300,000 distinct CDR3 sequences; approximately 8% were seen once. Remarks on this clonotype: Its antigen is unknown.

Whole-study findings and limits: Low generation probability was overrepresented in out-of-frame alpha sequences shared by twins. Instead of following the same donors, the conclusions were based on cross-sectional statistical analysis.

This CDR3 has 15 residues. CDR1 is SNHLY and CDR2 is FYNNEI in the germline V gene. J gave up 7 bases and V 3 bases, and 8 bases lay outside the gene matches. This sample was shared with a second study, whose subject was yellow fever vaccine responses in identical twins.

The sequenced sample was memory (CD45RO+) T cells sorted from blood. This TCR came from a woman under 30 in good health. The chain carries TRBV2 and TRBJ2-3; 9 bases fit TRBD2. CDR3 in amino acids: CASSEDAGGPYTQYF. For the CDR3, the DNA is TGTGCCAGCAGTGAGGACGCGGGAGGGCCATATACGCAGTATTTT.